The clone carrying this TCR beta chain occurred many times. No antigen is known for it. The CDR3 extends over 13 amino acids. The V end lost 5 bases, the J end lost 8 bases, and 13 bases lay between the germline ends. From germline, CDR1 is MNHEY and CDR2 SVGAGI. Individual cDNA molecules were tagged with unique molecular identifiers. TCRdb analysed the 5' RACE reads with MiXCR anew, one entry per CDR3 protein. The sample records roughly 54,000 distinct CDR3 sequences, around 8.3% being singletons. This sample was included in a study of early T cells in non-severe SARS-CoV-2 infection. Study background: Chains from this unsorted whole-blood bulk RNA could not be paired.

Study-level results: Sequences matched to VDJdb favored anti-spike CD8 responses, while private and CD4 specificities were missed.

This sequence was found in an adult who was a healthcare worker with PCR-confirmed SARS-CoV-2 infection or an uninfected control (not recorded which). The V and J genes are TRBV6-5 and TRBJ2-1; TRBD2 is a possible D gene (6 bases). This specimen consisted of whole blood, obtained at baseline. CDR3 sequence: CASSRLVADEQFF. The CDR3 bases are TGTGCCAGCAGTCGACTAGTGGCGGATGAGCAGTTCTTC.